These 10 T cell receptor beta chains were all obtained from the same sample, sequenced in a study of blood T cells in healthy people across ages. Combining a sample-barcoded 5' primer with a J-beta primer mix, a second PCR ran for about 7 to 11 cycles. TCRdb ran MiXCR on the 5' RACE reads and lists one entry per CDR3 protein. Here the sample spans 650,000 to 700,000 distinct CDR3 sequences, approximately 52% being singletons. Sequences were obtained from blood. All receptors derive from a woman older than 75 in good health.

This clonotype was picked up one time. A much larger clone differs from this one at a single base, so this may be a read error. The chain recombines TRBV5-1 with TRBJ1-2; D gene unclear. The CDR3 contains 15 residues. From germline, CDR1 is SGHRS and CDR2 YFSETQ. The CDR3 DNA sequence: TGCGCCAGCAGCTTGGAAGGGAAGGGCTTTTATGGCCACACCTTC. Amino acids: CASSLEGKGFYGHTF.

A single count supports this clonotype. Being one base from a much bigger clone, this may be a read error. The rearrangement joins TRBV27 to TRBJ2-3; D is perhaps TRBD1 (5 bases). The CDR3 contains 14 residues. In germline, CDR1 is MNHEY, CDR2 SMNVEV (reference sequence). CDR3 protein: CASSLYPATGTQYF. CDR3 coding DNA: TGTGCCAGCAGTTTATACCCTGCCACAGGTACGCAGTATTTT.

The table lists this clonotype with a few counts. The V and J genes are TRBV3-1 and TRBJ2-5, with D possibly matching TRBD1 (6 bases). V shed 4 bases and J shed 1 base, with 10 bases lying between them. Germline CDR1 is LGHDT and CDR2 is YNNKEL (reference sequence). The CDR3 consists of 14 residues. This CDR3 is CASSPTGTQETQYF. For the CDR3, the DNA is TGTGCCAGCAGCCCGACAGGAACCCAAGAGACCCAGTACTTC.

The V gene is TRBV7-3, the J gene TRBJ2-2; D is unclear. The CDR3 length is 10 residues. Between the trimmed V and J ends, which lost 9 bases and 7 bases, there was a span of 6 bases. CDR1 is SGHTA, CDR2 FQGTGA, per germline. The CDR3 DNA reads TGTGCCAGTTCGGACGGGGAGCTGTTTTTT. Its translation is CASSDGELFF. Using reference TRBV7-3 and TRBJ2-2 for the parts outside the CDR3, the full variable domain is GAGVSQTPSNKVTEKGKYVELRCDPISGHTALYWYRQSLGQGPEFLIYFQGTGAADDSGLPNDRFFAVRPEGSVSTLKIQRTERGDSAVYLCASSDGELFFGEGSRLTVL.

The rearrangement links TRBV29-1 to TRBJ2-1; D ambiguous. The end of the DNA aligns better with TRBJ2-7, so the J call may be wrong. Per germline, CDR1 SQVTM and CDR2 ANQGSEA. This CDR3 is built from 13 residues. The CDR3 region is CSVDKSSYNEQYF. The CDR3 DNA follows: TGCAGCGTTGACAAGAGCTCCTACAATGAGCAGTACTTC.

The chain's CDR3 is CASSQGRDNYGYTF. CDR3 bases: TGCGCCAGCAGCCAGGGGAGGGATAACTATGGCTACACCTTC. The chain joins TRBV4-1 to TRBJ1-2; D unclear. The CDR3 loop spans 14 amino acids. V was clipped by 3 bases and J by 1 base, with 9 bases between them. Per the germline V gene, CDR1 is MGHRA and CDR2 is YSYEKL.

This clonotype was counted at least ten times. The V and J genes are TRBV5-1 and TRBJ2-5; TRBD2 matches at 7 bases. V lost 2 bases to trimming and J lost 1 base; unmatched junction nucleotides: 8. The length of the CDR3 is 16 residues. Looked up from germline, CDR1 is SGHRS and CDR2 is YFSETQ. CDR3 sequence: CASSLGSWTSQETQYF. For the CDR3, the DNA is TGCGCCAGCAGCTTAGGGTCCTGGACTAGCCAAGAGACCCAGTACTTC.

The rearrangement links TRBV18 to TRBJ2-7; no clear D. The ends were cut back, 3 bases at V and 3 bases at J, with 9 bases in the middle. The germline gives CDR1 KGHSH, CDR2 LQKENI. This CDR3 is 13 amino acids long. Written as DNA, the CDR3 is TGTGCCAGCTCACCGGCCGGCTACTACGAGCAGTACTTC. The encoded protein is CASSPAGYYEQYF.

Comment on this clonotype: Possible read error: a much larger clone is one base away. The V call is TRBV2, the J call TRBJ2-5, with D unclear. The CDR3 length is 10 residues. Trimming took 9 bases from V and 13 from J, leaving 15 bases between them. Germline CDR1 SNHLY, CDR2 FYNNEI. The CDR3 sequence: CASTFYERYF. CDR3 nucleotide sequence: TGTGCCAGTACATTCTACGAGCGGTACTTC.

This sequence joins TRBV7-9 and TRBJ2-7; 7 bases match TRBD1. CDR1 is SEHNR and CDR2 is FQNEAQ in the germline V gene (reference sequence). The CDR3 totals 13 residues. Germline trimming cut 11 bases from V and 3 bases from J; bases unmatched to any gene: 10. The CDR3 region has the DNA TGTGCCGAGACCCGGGACAGTAACTACGAGCAGTACTTC. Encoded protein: CAETRDSNYEQYF.